One T cell receptor (beta chain) is described in this entry. This clone is medium-sized (0.01 to 0.1%). It has no known antigen specificity. The input lacks base qualities; no much larger clone sits a single base away. Using bias-controlled multiplex PCR with the immunoSEQ v3 hsTCRB kit, the TCR beta CDR3 regions were amplified from genomic DNA. The TCR libraries were sequenced on an Illumina NextSeq 500 to approximately 2.1 million read pairs for survey level or roughly 4.5-6 million read pairs for deep level. The paper's data handling went like this. The immunoSEQ Analyzer software assigned V, D and J genes, filtered out non-productive sequences, and reported clonality. Repertoires were compared using productive Simpson clonality and Morisita overlap index of productive TRB rearrangements between infused TIL and blood. Absolute clonotype counts in blood were estimated by multiplying the lymphocyte count by the CD3+ fraction and by the productive frequency of the clone. Imported from immuneACCESS, the table was reduced by TCRdb to in-frame sequences with V and J called. These copies leave out some clones; in studies compared against another copy, an unresolved V gene accounts for under half, and the cause of the remainder is not known. D and trimming were read from the DNA, whereas the V and J calls and clone size are those reported in that table. Here the sample has around 20,000 clones; almost 80% occur a single time. Jointly, the top ten make up roughly 7.1% of the sample.

The record originates from a study of TIL therapy for anti-PD-1-resistant metastatic lung cancer (dated by TCRdb to 2020 to 2022). About the investigation overall: Tumors were harvested prior to any PD-1/PD-L1 blockade, after which nivolumab was administered to patients, and lymphodepletion, expanded TIL infusion and IL-2 were given to patients who progressed. Clonotypes were tracked across tumor, expanded TIL product and serial blood samples by T cell receptor beta sequencing of tumor and peripheral blood. Across the cohort, whole-exome sequencing showed a median non-synonymous tumor mutation burden of approximately 1.5 mutations per megabase. The cohort was composed predominantly of lung adenocarcinoma, with a few EGFR-mutant and two ALK-rearranged tumors included, and half of patients were identified as current or former smokers. Enrolled patients had a median age of around 50 years (range roughly 38-75) and a median tumor PD-L1 proportion score of under 7%.

Interpreted using the paper, the time point label stands for: pre-treatment sample, taken before nivolumab and TIL therapy. Between October 2017 and early 2020, a dual-center phase I trial enrolled adults who had stage 4 NSCLC. Samples came from a single-arm, open-label phase I trial of tumor-infiltrating lymphocyte therapy with nivolumab in advanced non-small cell lung cancer. Blood mononuclear cells from EDTA tubes were isolated by Ficoll gradient, snap-frozen as pellets, and DNA was extracted with a Qiagen mini-prep kit. Study-wide conclusions, independent of this receptor: The cohort was highly selected, with more treatment-naive, never-smoker and oncogene-addicted patients than typical, limiting generalizability. Infused TIL clonotypes partially replaced the baseline peripheral repertoire then decayed over months, with no apparent association between persistence and response. The study protocol defined all tumor marker inferences as exploratory.

V is shortened by 11 bases, J by 3 bases, and the region joining them spans 13 bases. From a lookup of the germline V gene (reference sequence), CDR1 and CDR2 are SEHNR and FQNEAQ. The CDR3, cysteine through phenylalanine, is 13 amino acids long. The kept DNA is CDR3 alone, 39 bases in frame from the first base. Sequencing was performed on blood, taken at baseline. This clonotype originated in a person between 25 and 79 years old with non-small cell lung cancer. The sequence joins TRBV7-9 to TRBJ2-2, with the D segment possibly TRBD1 or TRBD2, each aligning over 5 bases. The nucleotide sequence is TGTGCCCCCGGGGCGCCGGACACCGGGGAGCTGTTTTTT. The encoded protein is CAPGAPDTGELFF.